The rows below give T cell receptor beta chains drawn from one sample of a study of CD8+CD57+ T cells in acquired aplastic anemia. TCRdb re-analysed the reads in MiXCR, keeping a single row per CDR3 protein. In the table there are about 150,000 distinct CDR3 sequences, 40% to 60% of which are singletons. Sequenced sample: sorted CD4+, CD8+, or CD8+CD57+ T cells (not recorded which) from PBMCs. Receptors were obtained from a human donor with aplastic anemia. The CDR3 runs from the conserved cysteine through the conserved F or W. A D gene is named only where the DNA matches it firmly. Not every row has a clone size; where given, it reads once, few, many or a size class.

V gene	clone size	D gene	J gene	CDR3 protein	CDR3 DNA
TRBV2	.	TRBD1	TRBJ1-1	CASDDVDRGTEAFF	TGTGCCAGCGACGACGTGGACAGGGGCACTGAAGCTTTCTTT
TRBV5-1	.	.	TRBJ2-5	CASSLYGRAETQYF	TGCGCCAGCAGCTTGTACGGCAGAGCGGAGACCCAGTACTTC
TRBV5-4	many	.	TRBJ1-1	CASSLGAGSGDTEAFF	TGTGCCAGCAGCTTGGGAGCAGGGTCGGGGGACACTGAAGCTTTCTTT
TRBV27	few	.	TRBJ1-2	CASSLVSGGYGYTF	TGTGCCAGCAGTTTAGTATCGGGGGGCTATGGCTACACCTTC
TRBV7-8	once	.	TRBJ2-1	CASSLSRNNEQFF	TGTGCCAGCAGCTTGAGCCGGAACAATGAGCAGTTCTTC
TRBV7-6	many	.	TRBJ1-3	CASSSDVRVSGNTIYF	TGTGCCAGCAGCTCAGACGTAAGGGTCTCTGGAAACACCATATATTTT
TRBV11-2	many	.	TRBJ1-1	CASSGPDSEAFF	TGTGCCAGCAGCGGGCCGGACAGTGAAGCTTTCTTT
TRBV6-2/TRBV6-3	many	.	TRBJ2-7	CASSPLGFPAYEQYF	TGTGCCAGTAGTCCGCTGGGGTTTCCCGCCTACGAGCAGTACTTC
TRBV20-1	.	TRBD1	TRBJ1-1	CSVRTGRNTEAFF	TGCAGTGTTAGGACAGGGAGGAACACTGAAGCTTTCTTT
TRBV11-2	.	.	TRBJ2-7	CASSLVAGTPYEQYF	TGTGCCAGCAGCTTAGTGGCGGGAACCCCCTACGAGCAGTACTTC
TRBV15	.	.	TRBJ2-3	CATSRGLSADIDTQYF	TGTGCCACCAGCAGAGGGCTATCCGCTGATATCGATACGCAGTATTTT
TRBV10-3	few	.	TRBJ1-6	CAIRGQGHNSPLHF	TGTGCCATTCGCGGGCAGGGGCATAATTCACCCCTCCACTTT
TRBV12-3/TRBV12-4	.	.	TRBJ2-3	CASSSPGGAGTDTQYF	TGTGCCAGCAGTTCGCCAGGTGGGGCCGGCACAGATACGCAGTATTTT
TRBV6-1	.	.	TRBJ2-1	CASSVLQGNEQFF	TGTGCCAGCAGTGTACTACAGGGAAATGAGCAGTTCTTC
TRBV10-3	.	.	TRBJ2-7	CATVTGPRGDEQYF	TGTGCCACAGTTACCGGGCCGCGCGGAGACGAGCAGTACTTC
TRBV20-1	.	.	TRBJ1-1	CSAPRKNTEAFF	TGCAGTGCTCCTCGCAAGAACACTGAAGCTTTCTTT
TRBV4-2	few	.	TRBJ2-1	CASSERPTSYNEQFF	TGTGCCAGCAGCGAGCGACCGACTAGCTACAATGAGCAGTTCTTC
TRBV20-1	few	.	TRBJ2-7	CSASTGAFSEQYF	TGCAGTGCTAGTACCGGGGCCTTCTCCGAGCAGTACTTC
TRBV15	many	.	TRBJ2-1	CATSRVVGGEDEQFF	TGTGCCACCAGCAGAGTTGTGGGAGGAGAGGACGAGCAGTTCTTC
TRBV4-1	many	.	TRBJ2-5	CASSQAGFIEGETQYF	TGCGCCAGCAGCCAGGCCGGGTTTATCGAGGGGGAGACCCAGTACTTC
TRBV9	many	TRBD2	TRBJ2-1	CASSSPSGRLENEQFF	TGTGCCAGCAGCTCCCCTAGCGGGAGGTTAGAGAATGAGCAGTTCTTC
TRBV4-1	.	.	TRBJ2-3	CASSQPNGDTQYF	TGCGCCAGCAGCCAGCCAAATGGGGATACGCAGTATTTT
TRBV2	few	TRBD2	TRBJ2-7	CASSEALRGGAYNEQYF	TGTGCCAGCAGTGAAGCGCTTCGGGGGGGGGCCTACAATGAGCAGTACTTC
TRBV7-2	many	TRBD2	TRBJ2-5	CASSSVGLAGDQETQYF	TGTGCCAGCAGTTCCGTGGGACTAGCGGGAGATCAAGAGACCCAGTACTTC
TRBV7-9	.	.	TRBJ2-1	CASSSDKVKFF	TGTGCCAGCAGTTCCGACAAGGTGAAGTTCTTC
TRBV7-2	.	TRBD1	TRBJ2-1	CASSLADRGYNEQFF	TGTGCCAGCAGCTTAGCGGACAGGGGCTACAATGAGCAGTTCTTC
TRBV9	.	.	TRBJ2-7	CASSVRGGWEPFEQYF	TGTGCCAGCAGCGTGAGGGGGGGATGGGAACCCTTCGAGCAGTACTTC
TRBV6-2/TRBV6-3	.	.	TRBJ2-7	CASRGGASGTYEQYF	TGTGCCAGCAGGGGGGGGGCTAGCGGAACCTACGAGCAGTACTTC
TRBV12-3/TRBV12-4	few	TRBD2	TRBJ2-3	CASSLGLAGTDTQYF	TGTGCCAGCAGTTTAGGACTAGCGGGAACAGATACGCAGTATTTT
TRBV12-3/TRBV12-4	.	TRBD2	TRBJ2-3	CASIPRLAGGPQYF	TGTGCCAGCATCCCCCGACTAGCGGGAGGTCCGCAGTATTTT
TRBV5-1	many	.	TRBJ2-1	CASSLAPDSNEQFF	TGCGCCAGCAGCTTGGCCCCCGATTCCAATGAGCAGTTCTTC
TRBV24-1	.	.	TRBJ2-7	CATSRTHNEQYF	TGTGCCACCAGTAGAACCCACAACGAGCAGTACTTC
TRBV20-1	.	.	TRBJ2-7	CSARVGGGGEQYF	TGCAGTGCTAGAGTCGGGGGAGGGGGCGAGCAGTACTTC
TRBV19	.	.	TRBJ2-7	CASSTGTLNYEQYF	TGTGCCAGTAGTACCGGGACACTGAACTACGAGCAGTACTTC
TRBV20-1	many	.	TRBJ2-7	CSARDYYEQYF	TGCAGTGCTAGAGATTACTACGAGCAGTACTTC
TRBV20-1	many	TRBD2	TRBJ2-7	CSARGSGSVYEQYF	TGCAGTGCTAGAGGAAGCGGGAGTGTATACGAGCAGTACTTC
TRBV6-5	many	TRBD1	TRBJ1-5	CASSYGTALQPQHF	TGTGCCAGCAGTTACGGGACAGCCCTACAGCCCCAGCATTTT
TRBV29-1	few	TRBD1	TRBJ2-7	CSVGGTGLGEQYF	TGCAGCGTTGGGGGGACAGGGCTCGGCGAGCAGTACTTC
TRBV12-3/TRBV12-4	many	.	TRBJ1-1	CASSRTTEAFF	TGTGCCAGCAGCCGGACCACTGAAGCTTTCTTT
TRBV2	few	TRBD2	TRBJ2-5	CASRALSSGGAQYF	TGTGCCAGCAGAGCCCTATCCAGCGGGGGGGCCCAGTACTTC
TRBV10-3	.	.	TRBJ2-7	CATQVGDGFYEQYF	TGTGCCACCCAGGTGGGTGACGGCTTCTACGAGCAGTACTTC